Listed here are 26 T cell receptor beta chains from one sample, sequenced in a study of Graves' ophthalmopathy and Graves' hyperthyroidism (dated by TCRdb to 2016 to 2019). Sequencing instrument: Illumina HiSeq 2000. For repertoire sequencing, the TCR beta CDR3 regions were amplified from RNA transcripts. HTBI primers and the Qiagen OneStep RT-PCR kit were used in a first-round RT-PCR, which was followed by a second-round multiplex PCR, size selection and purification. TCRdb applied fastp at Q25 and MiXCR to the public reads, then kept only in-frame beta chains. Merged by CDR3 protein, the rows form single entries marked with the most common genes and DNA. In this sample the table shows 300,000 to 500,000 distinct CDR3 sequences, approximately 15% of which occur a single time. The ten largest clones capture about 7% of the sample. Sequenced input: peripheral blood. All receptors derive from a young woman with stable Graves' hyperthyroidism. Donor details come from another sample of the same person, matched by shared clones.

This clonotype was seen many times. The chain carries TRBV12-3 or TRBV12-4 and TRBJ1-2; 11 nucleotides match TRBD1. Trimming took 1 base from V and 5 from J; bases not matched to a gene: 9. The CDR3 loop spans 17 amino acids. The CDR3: CASSLGDRGAGAYGYTF. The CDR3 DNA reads TGTGCCAGCAGTTTAGGGGACAGGGGGGCTGGAGCATATGGCTACACCTTC.

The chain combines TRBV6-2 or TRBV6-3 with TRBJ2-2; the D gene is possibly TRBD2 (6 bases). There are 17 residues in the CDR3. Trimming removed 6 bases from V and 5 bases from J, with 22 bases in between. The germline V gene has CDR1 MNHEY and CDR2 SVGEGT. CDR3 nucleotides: TGTGCCAGCAGCTCCCCCCCGGGACTCCGAATAACCGGGGAGCTGTTTTTT. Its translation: CASSSPPGLRITGELFF.

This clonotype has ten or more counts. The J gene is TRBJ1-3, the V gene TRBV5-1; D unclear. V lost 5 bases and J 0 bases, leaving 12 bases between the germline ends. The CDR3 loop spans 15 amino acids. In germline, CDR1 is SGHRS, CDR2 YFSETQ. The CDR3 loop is CASRQDPGSGNTIYF. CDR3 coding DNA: TGCGCCAGCAGACAAGATCCTGGCTCTGGAAACACCATATATTTT.

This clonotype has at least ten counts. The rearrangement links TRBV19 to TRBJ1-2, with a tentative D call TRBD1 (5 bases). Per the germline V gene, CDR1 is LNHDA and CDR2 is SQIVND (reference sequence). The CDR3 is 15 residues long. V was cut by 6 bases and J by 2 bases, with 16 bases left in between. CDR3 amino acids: CASRTPGGSNYGYTF. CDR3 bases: TGTGCCAGTAGGACCCCGGGGGGGTCGAACTATGGCTACACCTTC.

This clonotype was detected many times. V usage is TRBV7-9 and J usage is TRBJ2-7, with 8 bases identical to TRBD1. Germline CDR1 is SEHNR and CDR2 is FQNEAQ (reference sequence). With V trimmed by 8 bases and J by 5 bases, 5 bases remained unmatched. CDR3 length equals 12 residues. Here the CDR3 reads CASDETGDEQYF. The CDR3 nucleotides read TGTGCCAGCGACGAGACAGGGGACGAGCAGTACTTC.

CDR3 sequence: CASSPSRQTNTEAFF. DNA for the CDR3: TGTGCCAGCAGCCCCAGCCGGCAGACGAACACTGAAGCTTTCTTT. The chain joins TRBV9 to TRBJ1-1; D is uncertain. The CDR3 consists of 15 residues. Trimming shortened V by 4 bases and J by 1 base, and 14 bases separated the two germline ends. Germline V lookup: CDR1 SGDLS, CDR2 YYNGEE.

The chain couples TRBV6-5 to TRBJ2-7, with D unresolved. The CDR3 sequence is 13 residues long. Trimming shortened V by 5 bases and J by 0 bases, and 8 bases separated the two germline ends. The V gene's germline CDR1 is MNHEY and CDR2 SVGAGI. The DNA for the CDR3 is TGTGCCAGCAGTACCGAGGCCTCCTACGAGCAGTACTTC. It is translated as CASSTEASYEQYF.

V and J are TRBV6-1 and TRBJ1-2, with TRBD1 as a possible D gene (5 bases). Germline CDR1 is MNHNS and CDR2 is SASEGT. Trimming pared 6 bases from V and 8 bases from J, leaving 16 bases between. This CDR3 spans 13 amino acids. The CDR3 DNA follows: TGTGCCAGCAGAAAACAGGCGACGGGGGGCTACACCTTC. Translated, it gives CASRKQATGGYTF.

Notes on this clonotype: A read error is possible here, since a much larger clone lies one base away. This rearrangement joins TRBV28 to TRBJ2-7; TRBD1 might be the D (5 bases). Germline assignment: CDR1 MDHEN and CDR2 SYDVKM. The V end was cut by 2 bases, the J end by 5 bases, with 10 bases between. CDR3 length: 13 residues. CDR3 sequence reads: CASSLPGRDEQYV. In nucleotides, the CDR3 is TGTGCCAGCAGTTTACCGGGCAGGGACGAGCAGTACGTC.

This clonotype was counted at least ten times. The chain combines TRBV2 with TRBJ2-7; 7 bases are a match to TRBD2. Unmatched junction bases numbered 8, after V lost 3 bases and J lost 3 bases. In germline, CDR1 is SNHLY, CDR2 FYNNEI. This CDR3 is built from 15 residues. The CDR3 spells CASSDAFGGGYEQYF. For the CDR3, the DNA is TGTGCCAGCAGTGATGCTTTTGGCGGGGGCTACGAGCAGTACTTC. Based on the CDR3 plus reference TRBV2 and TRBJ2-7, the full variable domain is EPEVTQTPSHQVTQMGQEVILRCVPISNHLYFYWYRQILGQKVEFLVSFYNNEISEKSEIFDDQFSVERPDGSNFTLKIRSTKLEDSAMYFCASSDAFGGGYEQYFGPGTRLTVT.

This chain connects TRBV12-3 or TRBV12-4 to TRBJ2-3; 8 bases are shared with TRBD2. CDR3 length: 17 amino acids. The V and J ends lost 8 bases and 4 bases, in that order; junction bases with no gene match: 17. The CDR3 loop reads CASRGLVRGLDSDTQYF. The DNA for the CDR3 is TGTGCCAGCCGGGGACTAGTTCGAGGGCTTGATTCAGATACGCAGTATTTT.

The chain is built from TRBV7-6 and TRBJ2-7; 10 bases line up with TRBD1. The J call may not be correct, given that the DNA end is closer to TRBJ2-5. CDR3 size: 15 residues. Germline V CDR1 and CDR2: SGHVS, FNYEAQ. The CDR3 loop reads CASSFGQGGDETQYF. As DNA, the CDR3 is TGTGCCAGCAGCTTCGGACAGGGGGGAGACGAGACCCAGTACTTC.

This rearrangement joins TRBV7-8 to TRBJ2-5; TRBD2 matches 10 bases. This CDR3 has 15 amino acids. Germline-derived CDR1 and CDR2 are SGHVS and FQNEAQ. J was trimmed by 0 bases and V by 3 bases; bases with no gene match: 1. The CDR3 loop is CASSFSGGNQETQYF. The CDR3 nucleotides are TGTGCCAGCAGCTTTAGCGGGGGGAACCAAGAGACCCAGTACTTC.

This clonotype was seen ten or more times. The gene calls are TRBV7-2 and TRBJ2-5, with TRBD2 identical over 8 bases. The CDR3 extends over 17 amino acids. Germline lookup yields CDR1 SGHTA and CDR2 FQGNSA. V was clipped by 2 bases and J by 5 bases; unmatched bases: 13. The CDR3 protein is CASSLRVSGGGMETQYF. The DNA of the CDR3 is TGTGCCAGCAGCTTAAGGGTTTCGGGGGGGGGCATGGAGACCCAGTACTTC.

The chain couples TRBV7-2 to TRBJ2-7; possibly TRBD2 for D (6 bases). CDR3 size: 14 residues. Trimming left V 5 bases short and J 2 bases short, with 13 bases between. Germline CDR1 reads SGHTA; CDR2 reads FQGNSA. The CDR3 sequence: CASSLRLGAYEQYF. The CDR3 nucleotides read TGTGCCAGCAGCCTGCGACTAGGTGCCTACGAGCAGTACTTC.

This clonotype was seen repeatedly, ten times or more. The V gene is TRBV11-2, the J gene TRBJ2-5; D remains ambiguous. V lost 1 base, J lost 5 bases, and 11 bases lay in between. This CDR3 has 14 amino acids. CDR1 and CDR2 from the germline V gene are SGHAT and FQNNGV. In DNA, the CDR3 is TGTGCCAGCAGCTTAGTAGTAGGGTTGGAGACCCAGTACTTC. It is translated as CASSLVVGLETQYF.

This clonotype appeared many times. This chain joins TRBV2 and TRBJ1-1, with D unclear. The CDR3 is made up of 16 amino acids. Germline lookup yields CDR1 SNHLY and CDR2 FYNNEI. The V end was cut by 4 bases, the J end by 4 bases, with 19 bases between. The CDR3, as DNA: TGTGCCAGCAGTGTTCGTCGTGTAATTGAGGGCACTGAAGCTTTCTTT. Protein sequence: CASSVRRVIEGTEAFF.

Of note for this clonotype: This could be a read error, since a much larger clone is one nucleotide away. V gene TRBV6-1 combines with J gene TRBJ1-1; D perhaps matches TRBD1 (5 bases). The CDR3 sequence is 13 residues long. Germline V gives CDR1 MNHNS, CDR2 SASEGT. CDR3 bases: TGTGCCAGCAGTGGATGGGGGAACACTGAAGCTTGCTTT. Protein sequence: CASSGWGNTEACF.

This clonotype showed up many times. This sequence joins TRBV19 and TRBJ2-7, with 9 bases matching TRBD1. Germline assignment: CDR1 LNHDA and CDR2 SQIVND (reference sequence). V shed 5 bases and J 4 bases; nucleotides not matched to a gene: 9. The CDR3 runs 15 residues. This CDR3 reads CASSPGGGQGYEQYF. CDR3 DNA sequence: TGTGCCAGTAGTCCCGGCGGGGGACAGGGATACGAGCAGTACTTC.

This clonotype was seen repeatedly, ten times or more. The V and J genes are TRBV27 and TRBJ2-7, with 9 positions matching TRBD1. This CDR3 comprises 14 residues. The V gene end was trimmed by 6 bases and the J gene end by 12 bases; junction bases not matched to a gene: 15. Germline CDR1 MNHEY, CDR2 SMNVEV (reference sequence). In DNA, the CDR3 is TGTGCCAGCAGGGGGCACTTACAGGGGGCGGCGGCGTACTTC. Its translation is CASRGHLQGAAAYF.

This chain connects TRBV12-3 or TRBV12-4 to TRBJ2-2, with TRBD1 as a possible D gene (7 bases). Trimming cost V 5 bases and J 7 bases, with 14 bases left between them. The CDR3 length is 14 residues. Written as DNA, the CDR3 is TGTGCCAGCAGTCGACAGGGAGGCATCGGGGAGCTGTTTTTT. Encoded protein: CASSRQGGIGELFF.

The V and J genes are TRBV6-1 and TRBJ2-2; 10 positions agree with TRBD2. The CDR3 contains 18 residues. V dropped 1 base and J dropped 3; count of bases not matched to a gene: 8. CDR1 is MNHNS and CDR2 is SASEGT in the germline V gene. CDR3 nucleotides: TGTGCCAGCAGTGAAGTTCTAGCGGGAGTAGGGGACACCGGGGAGCTGTTTTTT. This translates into CASSEVLAGVGDTGELFF.

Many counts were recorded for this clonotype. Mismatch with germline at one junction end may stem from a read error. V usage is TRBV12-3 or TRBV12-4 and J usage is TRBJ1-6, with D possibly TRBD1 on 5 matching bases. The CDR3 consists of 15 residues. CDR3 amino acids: CASSTRTSGNSPLHF. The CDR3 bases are TGCGCCAGCAGTACCCGGACATCGGGGAATTCACCCCTCCACTTT.

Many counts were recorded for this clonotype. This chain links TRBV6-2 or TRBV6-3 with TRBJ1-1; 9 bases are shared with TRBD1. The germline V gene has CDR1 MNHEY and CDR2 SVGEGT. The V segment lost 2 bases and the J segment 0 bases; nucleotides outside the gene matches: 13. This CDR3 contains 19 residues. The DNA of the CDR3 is TGTGCCAGCAGTTACGGGACAGGGTGGTTACGAGACATGAACACTGAAGCTTTCTTT. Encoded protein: CASSYGTGWLRDMNTEAFF.

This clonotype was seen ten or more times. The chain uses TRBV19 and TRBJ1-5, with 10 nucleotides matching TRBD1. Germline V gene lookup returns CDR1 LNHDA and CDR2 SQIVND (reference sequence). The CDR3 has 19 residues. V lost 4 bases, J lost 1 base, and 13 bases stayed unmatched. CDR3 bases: TGTGCCAGTAGTACCACCGGGACAGGGGTTAGTGGGAGCAATCAGCCCCAGCATTTT. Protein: CASSTTGTGVSGSNQPQHF.

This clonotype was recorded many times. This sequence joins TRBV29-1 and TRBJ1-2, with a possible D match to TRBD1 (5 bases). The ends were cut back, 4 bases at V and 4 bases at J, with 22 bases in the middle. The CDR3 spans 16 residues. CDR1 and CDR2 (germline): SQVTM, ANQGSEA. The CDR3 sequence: CSVGHYLHGTGYGYTF. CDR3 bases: TGCAGCGTTGGGCATTATTTACACGGGACTGGCTATGGCTACACCTTC.